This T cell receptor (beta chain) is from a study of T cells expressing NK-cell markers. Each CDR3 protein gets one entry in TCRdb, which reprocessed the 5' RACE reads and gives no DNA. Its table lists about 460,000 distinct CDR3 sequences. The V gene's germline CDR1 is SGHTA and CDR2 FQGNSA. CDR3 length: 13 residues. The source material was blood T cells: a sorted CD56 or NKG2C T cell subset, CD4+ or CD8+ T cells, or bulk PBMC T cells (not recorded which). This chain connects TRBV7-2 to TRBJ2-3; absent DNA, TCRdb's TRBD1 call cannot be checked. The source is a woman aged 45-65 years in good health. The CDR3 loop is CATGVILTDTQYF.